This note documents a single T cell receptor beta chain sequence. Its antigen is still unknown. Each sample had two DNA replicates, approximately 0.49 ug blood or 1.5 ug tissue. Method: immunoSEQ multiplex PCR; TCRdb's copy keeps in-frame clones and lacks some. The sample yields over 5,000 clones, roughly two thirds seen once. The CDR3 is 15 residues long. Trimming cost V 7 bases and J 0 bases; bases outside gene matches: 6. CDR1 is MNHNS, CDR2 SASEGT, per germline. The data were obtained in a study of early stage breast cancer tumors. Whole-study results and caveats: Comparing each tissue with blood distinguished tumor from normal in 14 of 16 patients.

The chain has TRBV6-1 and TRBJ1-3; 7 bases line up with TRBD1. Sequenced sample: breast tumor tissue. The TCR sequence derives from a person between 55 and 69 years old with breast cancer. DNA of the CDR3: TGTGCCAGCATGCGGGACAGTGGCTCTGGAAACACCATATATTTT. Translating gives CASMRDSGSGNTIYF.